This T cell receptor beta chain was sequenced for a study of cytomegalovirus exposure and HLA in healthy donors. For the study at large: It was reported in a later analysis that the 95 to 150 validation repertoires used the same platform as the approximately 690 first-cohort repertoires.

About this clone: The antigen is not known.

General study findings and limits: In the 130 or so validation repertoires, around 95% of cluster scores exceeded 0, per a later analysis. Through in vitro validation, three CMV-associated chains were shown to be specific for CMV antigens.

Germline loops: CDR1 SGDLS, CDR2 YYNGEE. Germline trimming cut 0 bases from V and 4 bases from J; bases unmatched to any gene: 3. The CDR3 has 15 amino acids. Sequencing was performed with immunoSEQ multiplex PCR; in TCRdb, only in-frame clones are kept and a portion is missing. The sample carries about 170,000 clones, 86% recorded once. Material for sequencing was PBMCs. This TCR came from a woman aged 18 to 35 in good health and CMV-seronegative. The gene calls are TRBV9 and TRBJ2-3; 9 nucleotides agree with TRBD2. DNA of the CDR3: TGTGCCAGCAGCGTAGGGGCGGGGGGGGCAGATACGCAGTATTTT. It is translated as CASSVGAGGADTQYF.